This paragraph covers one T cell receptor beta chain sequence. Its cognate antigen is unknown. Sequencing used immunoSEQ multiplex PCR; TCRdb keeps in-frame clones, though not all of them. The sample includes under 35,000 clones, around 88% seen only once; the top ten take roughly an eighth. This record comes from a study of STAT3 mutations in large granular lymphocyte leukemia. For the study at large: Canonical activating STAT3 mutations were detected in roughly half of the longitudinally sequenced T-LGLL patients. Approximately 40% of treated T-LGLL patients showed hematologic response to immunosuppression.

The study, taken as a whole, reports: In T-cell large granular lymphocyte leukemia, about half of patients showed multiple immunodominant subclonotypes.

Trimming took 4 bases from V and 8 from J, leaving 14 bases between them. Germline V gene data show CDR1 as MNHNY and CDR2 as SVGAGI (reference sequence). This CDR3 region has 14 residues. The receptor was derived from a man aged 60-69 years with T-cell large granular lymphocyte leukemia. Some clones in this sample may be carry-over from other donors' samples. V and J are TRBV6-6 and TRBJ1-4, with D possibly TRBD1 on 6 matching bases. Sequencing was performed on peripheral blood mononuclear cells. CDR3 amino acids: CASSLGGQGEKLFF. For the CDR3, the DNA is TGTGCCAGCAGTTTAGGGGGACAAGGAGAAAAACTGTTTTTT.